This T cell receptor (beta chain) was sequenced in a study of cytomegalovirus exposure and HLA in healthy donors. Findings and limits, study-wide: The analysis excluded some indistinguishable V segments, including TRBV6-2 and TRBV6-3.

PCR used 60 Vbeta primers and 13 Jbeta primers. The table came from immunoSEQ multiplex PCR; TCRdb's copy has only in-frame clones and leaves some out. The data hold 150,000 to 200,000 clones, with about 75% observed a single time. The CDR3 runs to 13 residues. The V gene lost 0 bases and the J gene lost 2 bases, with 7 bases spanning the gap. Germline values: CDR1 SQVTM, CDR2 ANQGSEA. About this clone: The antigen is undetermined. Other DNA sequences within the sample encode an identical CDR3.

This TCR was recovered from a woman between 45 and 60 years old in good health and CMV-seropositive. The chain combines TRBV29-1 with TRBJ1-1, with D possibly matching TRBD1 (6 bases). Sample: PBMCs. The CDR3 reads CSVEDRGNTEAFF. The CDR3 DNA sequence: TGCAGCGTTGAAGACAGGGGTAACACTGAAGCTTTCTTT.